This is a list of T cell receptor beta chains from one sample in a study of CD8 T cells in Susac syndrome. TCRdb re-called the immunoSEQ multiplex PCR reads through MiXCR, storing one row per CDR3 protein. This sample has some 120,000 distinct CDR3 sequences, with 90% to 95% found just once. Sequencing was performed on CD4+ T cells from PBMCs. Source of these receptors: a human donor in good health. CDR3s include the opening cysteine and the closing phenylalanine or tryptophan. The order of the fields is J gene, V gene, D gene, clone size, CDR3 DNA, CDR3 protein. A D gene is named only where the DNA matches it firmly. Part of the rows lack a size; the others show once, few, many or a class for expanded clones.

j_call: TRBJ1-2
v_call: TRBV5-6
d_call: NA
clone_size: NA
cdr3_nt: TGTGCCAGCAGCTATGGATGGGTAGGAAATGGCTACACCTTC
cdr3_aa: CASSYGWVGNGYTF

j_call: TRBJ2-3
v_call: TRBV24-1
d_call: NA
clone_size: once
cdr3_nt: NA
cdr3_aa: CATSVPGRDTQYF

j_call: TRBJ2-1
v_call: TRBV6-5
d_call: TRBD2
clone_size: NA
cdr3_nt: TGTGCCAGCAGTTACAGACTAGCGGAATACAATGAGCAGTTCTTC
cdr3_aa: CASSYRLAEYNEQFF

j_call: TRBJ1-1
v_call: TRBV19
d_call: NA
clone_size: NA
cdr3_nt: TGTGCCAGTAGTCCTTATTTAGGGAGAATGAACACTGAAGCTTTCTTT
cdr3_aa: CASSPYLGRMNTEAFF

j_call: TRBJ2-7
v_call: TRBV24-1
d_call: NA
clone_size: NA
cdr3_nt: TGTGCCACCAGTGAGGCCGGGCCTATGTACGAGCAGTACTTC
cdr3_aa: CATSEAGPMYEQYF

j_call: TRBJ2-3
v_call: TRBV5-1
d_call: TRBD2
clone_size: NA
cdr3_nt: TGCGCCAGCAGCCTCTCGGGACTAGCGGCTAGCACAGATACGCAGTATTTT
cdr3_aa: CASSLSGLAASTDTQYF

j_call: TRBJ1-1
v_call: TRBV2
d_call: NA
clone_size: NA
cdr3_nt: TGTGCCAGCAGCAAAGACAGTACCCTGAACACTGAAGCTTTCTTT
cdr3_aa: CASSKDSTLNTEAFF

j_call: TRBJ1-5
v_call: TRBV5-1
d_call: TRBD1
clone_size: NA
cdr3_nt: TGCGCCAGCAGCTTCCGGGACAGGGTCTATAGCAATCAGCCCCAGCATTTT
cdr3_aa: CASSFRDRVYSNQPQHF

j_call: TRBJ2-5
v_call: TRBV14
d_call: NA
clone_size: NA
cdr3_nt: TGTGCCAGCAGCCAAGACCTTCGGGTTACCAAAGAGACCCAGTACTTC
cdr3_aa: CASSQDLRVTKETQYF

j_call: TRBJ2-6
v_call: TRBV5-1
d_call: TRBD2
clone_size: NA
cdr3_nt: TGCGCCAGCAGCGCCGGACTAGCGGGGGGCTCTGGGGCCAACGTCCTGACTTTC
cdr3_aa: CASSAGLAGGSGANVLTF

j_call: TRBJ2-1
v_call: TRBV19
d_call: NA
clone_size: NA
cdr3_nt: TGTGCCAGTAGGAGGTCGGTATTCTACAATGAGCAGTTCTTC
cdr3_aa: CASRRSVFYNEQFF

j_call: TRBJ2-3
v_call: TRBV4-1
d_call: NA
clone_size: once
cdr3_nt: TGCGCCAGCAGCCCGGCCGGAGGAGTGAGCACAGATACGCAGTATTTT
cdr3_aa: CASSPAGGVSTDTQYF

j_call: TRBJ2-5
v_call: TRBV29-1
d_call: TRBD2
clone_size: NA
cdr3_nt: TGCAGCGTAAACAAGGGACTAGCGGGAGGGGTAGGGACCCAGTACTTC
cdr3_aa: CSVNKGLAGGVGTQYF

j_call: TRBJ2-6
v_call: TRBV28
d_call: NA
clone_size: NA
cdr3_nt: TGTGCCAGCAGTTTATTACGGGCTGGGGCCAACGTCCTGACTTTC
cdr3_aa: CASSLLRAGANVLTF

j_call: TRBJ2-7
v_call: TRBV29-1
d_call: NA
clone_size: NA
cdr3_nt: TGCAGCGTTGCTTGGGGTAGCGCCGACTACGAGCAGTACTTC
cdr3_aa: CSVAWGSADYEQYF

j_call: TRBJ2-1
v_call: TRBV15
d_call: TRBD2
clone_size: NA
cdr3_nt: TGTGCCACCAGCTTGCTAGCGGGAGCTGAGCAGTTCTTC
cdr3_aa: CATSLLAGAEQFF

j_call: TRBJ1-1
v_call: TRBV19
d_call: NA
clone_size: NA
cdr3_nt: TGTGCCAGTAGTATAGAGGAGAACACTGAAGCTTTCTTT
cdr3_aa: CASSIEENTEAFF